The 2 T cell receptor beta chains in this list originate from one sample, sequenced in a study of T cell repertoires in ileal Crohn's disease. Time point defined: neoterminal ileum biopsy at postoperative endoscopy, about 6 months after surgery. The data were produced by immunoSEQ multiplex PCR, yet TCRdb's version contains in-frame clones alone and is incomplete. The top ten hold roughly 18% of the sample, which has about 9,400 clones, approximately 78% seen once. Sequenced: ileal tissue. The receptors originated from an adult with Crohn's disease.

The CDR3 region has the DNA TGTGCCAGCAGTTTACACGGGAGCTCCTACAATGAGCAGTTCTTC. It encodes CASSLHGSSYNEQFF. The chain links TRBV28 to TRBJ2-1; possibly TRBD2 for D (6 bases). There are 15 residues in the CDR3. Trimming took off 2 bases at V and 0 bases at J, with 8 bases between the two ends. Germline V gives CDR1 MDHEN, CDR2 SYDVKM.

This clone was found a few times. This sequence joins TRBV7-3 and TRBJ2-1; 7 bases align to TRBD2. V gave up 4 bases and J gave up 9 bases; unmatched junction bases: 6. From germline, CDR1 is SGHTA and CDR2 FQGTGA. This CDR3 comprises 13 residues. CDR3: CASSWEGLGEQFF. CDR3 coding DNA: TGTGCCAGCAGCTGGGAGGGCCTCGGTGAGCAGTTCTTC. Full variable domain (rest looked up from reference TRBV7-3 and TRBJ2-1): GAGVSQTPSNKVTEKGKYVELRCDPISGHTALYWYRQSLGQGPEFLIYFQGTGAADDSGLPNDRFFAVRPEGSVSTLKIQRTERGDSAVYLCASSWEGLGEQFFGPGTRLTVL.